There are many counts of the clone carrying this T cell receptor beta chain. The TCR beta profiling, which covered VDJ combination and CDR3 sequence, was carried out using genomic DNA as the template. TCRdb re-called the reads through MiXCR, storing one row per CDR3 protein. Here the sample spans a few hundred thousand distinct CDR3 sequences, roughly 35% being singletons. This sample was taken from a study of CD8+CD57+ T cells in acquired aplastic anemia. Study-wide context: DNA recovered from sorted CD4+ and CD8+ cells had a mean of about 3 ug.

Trimming left V 4 bases short and J 4 bases short, with 8 bases between. This CDR3 is built from 13 residues. Germline CDR1 and CDR2: SEHNR and FQNEAQ (reference sequence). This rearrangement joins TRBV7-9 to TRBJ1-3; perhaps TRBD1 as D (6 bases). The specimen sequenced was sorted CD4+, CD8+, or CD8+CD57+ T cells (not recorded which) from PBMCs. The receptor comes from a human donor in good health, serving as a control. CDR3 region: CASSSGGGNTIYF. CDR3 nucleotides: TGTGCCAGCAGCTCCGGGGGCGGAAACACCATATATTTT.